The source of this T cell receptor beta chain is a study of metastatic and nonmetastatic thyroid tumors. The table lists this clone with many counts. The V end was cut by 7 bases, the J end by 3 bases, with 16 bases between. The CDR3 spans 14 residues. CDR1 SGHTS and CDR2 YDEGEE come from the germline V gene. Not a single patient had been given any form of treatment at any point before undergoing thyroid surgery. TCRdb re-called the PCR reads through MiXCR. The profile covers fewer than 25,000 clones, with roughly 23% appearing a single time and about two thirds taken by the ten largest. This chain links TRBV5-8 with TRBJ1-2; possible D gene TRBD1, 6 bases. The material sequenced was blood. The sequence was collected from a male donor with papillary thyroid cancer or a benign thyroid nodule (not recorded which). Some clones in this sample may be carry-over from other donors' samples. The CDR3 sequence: CASRLGGLDYGYTF. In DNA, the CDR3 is TGTGCCAGCCGCCTCGGGGGGCTAGACTATGGCTACACCTTC. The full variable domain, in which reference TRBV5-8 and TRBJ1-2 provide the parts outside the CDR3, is EAGVTQSPTHLIKTRGQQATLRCSPISGHTSVYWYQQALGLGLQFLLWYDEGEERNRGNFPPRFSGRQFPNYSSELNVNALELEDSALYLCASRLGGLDYGYTFGSGTRLTVV.